These T cell receptor beta chains were read from a single sample in a study of blood T cell repertoires in COVID-19. TCRdb's copy holds only in-frame clones and misses some; the assay was immunoSEQ multiplex PCR. Altogether about 400,000 clones are present, about 89% being singletons, with the ten largest covering 0.95% to 1.5%. Specimen: peripheral blood. The receptors originated from a man aged 35 to 55 with acute or convalescent COVID-19. CDR3s include the opening cysteine and the closing phenylalanine or tryptophan. D genes are given only for firm matches. Not all rows give a size; the values are once, few, many and, for expanded clones, a class.

TRBJ1-2	TRBV5-4	NA	NA	CASSHPGENGYTF	TGTGCCAGCAGCCATCCGGGGGAGAATGGCTACACCTTC
TRBJ2-5	TRBV19	few	NA	CASIKTQYF	TGTGCCAGTATTAAGACCCAGTACTTC
TRBJ1-1	TRBV4-1	NA	TRBD1	CASRDEGGNTEAFF	TGCGCCAGCAGGGATGAAGGGGGCAACACTGAAGCTTTCTTT
TRBJ1-1	TRBV10-1	NA	TRBD1	CASRTGKTTEAFF	TGCGCCAGTCGGACAGGGAAGACCACTGAAGCTTTCTTT
TRBJ2-7	TRBV5-6	NA	TRBD1	CASSLKRGPYEQYF	TGTGCCAGCAGCTTAAAAAGGGGGCCCTACGAGCAGTACTTC
TRBJ2-7	TRBV10-3	NA	TRBD1	CAISTGTGTHEQYF	TGTGCCATCAGCACCGGGACAGGGACCCACGAGCAGTACTTC
TRBJ2-7	TRBV25-1	once	TRBD1	CASSRGSGEQYF	TGTGCCAGCTCCAGGGGGTCGGGCGAGCAGTACTTC
TRBJ1-2	TRBV6-4	NA	NA	CASRGGQKFYGYTF	TGTGCCAGCAGAGGCGGACAGAAATTCTATGGCTACACCTTC
TRBJ2-3	TRBV7-6	NA	TRBD1	CASSSWDRDTDTQYF	TGTGCCAGCAGCTCCTGGGACAGGGACACAGATACGCAGTATTTT
TRBJ1-5	TRBV21-1	NA	NA	CASSSREGYSNQPQHF	TGTGCCAGCAGCTCCCGGGAGGGATATAGCAATCAGCCCCAGCATTTT
TRBJ2-1	TRBV27	NA	NA	CASSLRRAGEQFF	TGTGCCAGCAGTTTAAGGCGGGCGGGTGAGCAGTTCTTC
TRBJ2-1	TRBV6-4	NA	TRBD2	CASSSTSGRAYNEQFF	TGTGCCAGCAGTTCCACTAGCGGGAGGGCCTACAATGAGCAGTTCTTC
TRBJ1-1	TRBV7-9	NA	NA	CASSSTAVAFF	TGTGCCAGCAGCTCTACAGCTGTAGCTTTCTTT
TRBJ2-7	TRBV5-1	once	NA	CASSLESVGYEQYF	TGCGCCAGCAGCCTGGAAAGCGTTGGCTACGAGCAGTACTTC
TRBJ2-3	TRBV10-3	NA	TRBD2	CAINRGGSTDTQYF	TGTGCCATCAATCGGGGGGGGAGCACAGATACGCAGTATTTT
TRBJ1-1	TRBV9	NA	NA	CASSGEGWNTEAFF	TGTGCCAGCAGCGGGGAGGGGTGGAACACTGAAGCTTTCTTT
TRBJ1-1	TRBV28	NA	NA	CASSLRLQNTEAFF	TGTGCCAGCAGTCTCAGACTCCAGAACACTGAAGCTTTCTTT
TRBJ2-7	TRBV28	NA	NA	CASSSGLTYEQYF	TGTGCCAGCAGTTCCGGACTAACCTACGAGCAGTACTTC
TRBJ1-5	TRBV5-4	NA	NA	CASSQQRMTRGQPQHF	TGTGCCAGCAGCCAACAACGGATGACCAGGGGTCAGCCCCAGCATTTT
TRBJ2-5	TRBV3-1/TRBV3-2	NA	NA	CASSRGDQETQYF	TGTGCCAGCAGCCGGGGCGATCAAGAGACCCAGTACTTC
TRBJ2-7	TRBV7-9	once	TRBD1	CASSHGQGSSYEQYF	TGTGCCAGCAGCCACGGACAGGGGTCCTCCTACGAGCAGTACTTC
TRBJ2-3	TRBV9	NA	NA	CASSVQGISADTQYF	TGTGCCAGCAGCGTACAGGGGATTAGCGCAGATACGCAGTATTTT
TRBJ2-7	TRBV9	NA	NA	CASSVVRQEYYEQYF	TGTGCCAGCAGCGTAGTGCGACAGGAATACTACGAGCAGTACTTC
TRBJ2-7	TRBV6-2/TRBV6-3	many	NA	CASSESESYEQYF	TGTGCCAGCAGCGAGAGCGAATCCTACGAGCAGTACTTC
TRBJ2-7	TRBV5-1	NA	TRBD1	CASSRDRQSEQYF	TGCGCCAGCAGCAGGGACAGGCAGAGCGAGCAGTACTTC
TRBJ2-1	TRBV4-2	NA	NA	CASSQENSNYNEQFF	TGTGCCAGCAGCCAAGAAAACTCTAATTACAATGAGCAGTTCTTC
TRBJ1-1	TRBV19	few	NA	CASIVREDGVTEAFF	TGTGCCAGTATTGTTCGGGAAGACGGAGTCACTGAAGCTTTCTTT
TRBJ1-5	TRBV30	once	TRBD1	CAWSVKQGARPQHF	TGTGCCTGGAGTGTAAAACAGGGGGCCAGGCCCCAGCATTTT
TRBJ1-1	TRBV7-9	NA	NA	CASSFRGNTEAFF	TGTGCCAGCAGTTTCAGAGGGAACACTGAAGCTTTCTTT
TRBJ2-7	TRBV3-1/TRBV3-2	NA	NA	CASSQEAARAGPSDEQYF	TGTGCCAGCAGCCAAGAGGCCGCTCGGGCAGGGCCCTCGGACGAGCAGTACTTC
TRBJ1-4	TRBV19	NA	TRBD1	CASSPYRGPNEKLFF	TGTGCCAGTAGTCCGTACAGGGGGCCTAATGAAAAACTGTTTTTT
TRBJ2-5	TRBV21-1	NA	NA	CASSKGAGQVRKTQYF	TGTGCCAGCAGCAAAGGGGCGGGACAGGTTAGAAAGACCCAGTACTTC
TRBJ1-2	TRBV10-3	few	TRBD1	CAISSGTGGYGYTF	TGTGCCATCAGTAGCGGGACAGGTGGCTATGGCTACACCTTC
TRBJ1-2	TRBV27	NA	NA	CASSPRVGGGYGYTF	TGTGCCAGCAGTCCAAGGGTGGGGGGTGGCTATGGCTACACCTTC
TRBJ2-5	TRBV6-5	NA	TRBD1	CASSWGYRGETQYF	TGTGCCAGCAGTTGGGGATACAGGGGGGAGACCCAGTACTTC
TRBJ1-1	TRBV28	NA	NA	CASSRGGGDTEAFF	TGTGCCAGCAGTAGAGGGGGTGGGGACACTGAAGCTTTCTTT
TRBJ1-2	TRBV3-1/TRBV3-2	NA	NA	CASTLSGSYGYTF	TGTGCCAGCACCCTATCAGGGTCCTATGGCTACACCTTC
TRBJ1-3	TRBV27	NA	NA	CASSGGASGNTIYF	TGTGCCAGCAGTGGAGGGGCCTCTGGAAACACCATATATTTT
TRBJ2-3	TRBV18	NA	TRBD2	CASSHGSGGSTDTQYF	TGTGCCAGCTCACATGGTAGCGGGGGTTCAACAGATACGCAGTATTTT
TRBJ1-1	TRBV27	NA	TRBD1	CASSLPGGTEAFF	TGTGCCAGCAGTTTGCCAGGGGGGACTGAAGCTTTCTTT
TRBJ2-7	TRBV7-2	NA	NA	CASSYTRELSYEQYF	TGTGCCAGCAGCTATACTAGGGAACTCTCCTACGAGCAGTACTTC
TRBJ2-7	TRBV19	NA	TRBD1	CASNDRGAYEQYF	TGTGCCAGTAACGACAGGGGTGCCTACGAGCAGTACTTC